Below, one TCR beta chain is given with its context. Which antigen it targets is not known. Base quality data are lacking; no much larger clone is found one base away. This specimen belongs to a study of blood T cell repertoires in COVID-19 (dated by TCRdb to the early 2020s). Describing the broader study: Samples covering the acute and convalescent phases of COVID-19 were provided by collaborators in the United States, Italy and Spain. The sample metadata nearly always contained a de-identified subject ID, COVID-19 status, age in years and sex. The prospective study material was composed of cDNA or gDNA derived from T cells, B-cell-depleted T cells, or PBMCs. The samples were drawn from two sources: the first 160 participants of the ongoing ImmuneRACE study, and 1,000 to 1,500 subjects contributed by 6 global collaborators. Where HLA class I and class II types were available, the types were taken from metadata supplied by the sample provider, not from assay-based typing. The repertoires were made available in a free public database intended to serve as a resource for research on the immune response to SARS-CoV-2. Deeply sampled blood TCRbeta repertoires from subjects exposed to, actively infected with, or recovered from COVID-19 were included in the dataset.

The collaborating institutions used their own protocols to collect whole blood in K2EDTA tubes. For TCRbeta analysis, collaborators shipped samples as frozen whole blood, isolated PBMCs, or DNA extracted from either of those sample types. V loses 5 bases, J loses 5 bases, and the germline ends lie 12 bases apart. From cysteine to phenylalanine, the CDR3 is 13 amino acids long. Only CDR3 DNA is held: 39 bases, read in frame from base 1. Taken from the germline V gene (reference sequence), the CDR1 and CDR2 loops are MNHNY and SVGAGI. The research as a whole found: The quantity of clinical and demographic metadata differed by source and by participant and was supplied without curation.

TCRbeta CDR3 regions were amplified from genomic DNA by means of the immunoSEQ Assay, a bias-controlled multiplex PCR. The authors' analysis ran thus. The number of nucleated cells in each sample was estimated from the amplification of reference gene primers within the assay. To quantify the absolute abundance of each unique TCRbeta CDR3 rearrangement, sequence reads were collapsed and filtered. For each sample, productive Simpson clonality was calculated as the square root of Simpson's diversity index over productive rearrangements. TCRdb stores this immuneACCESS table with in-frame sequences only. Part of the clones is absent; in the studies checked, under half of the shortfall reflects unresolved V genes, and no reason is known for the rest. The DNA was the basis for D and trimming; V, J and clone size are from that table. This sample is represented by 84,000 or so clones; about 81% of them were singletons. The ten largest clones capture more than 10% of the sample.

The rearrangement joined TRBV6-6 to TRBJ1-1; TRBD1 is perhaps the D gene, given 6 matching bases. The origin of this receptor is a human donor in a cohort sampled during active COVID-19. The sequenced material came from peripheral blood. The CDR3 has the sequence CASSHNRVTEAFF. The DNA sequence follows: TGTGCCAGCAGTCACAACAGGGTAACTGAAGCTTTCTTT.